The present TCR beta chain was sequenced within a study of cytomegalovirus exposure and HLA in healthy donors. Study-level results: CMV serostatus alone was available as immune exposure information.

Vbeta (60) and Jbeta (13) primers were used in the PCR. Only in-frame clones appear in the TCRdb table, and some are missing; sequencing was by immunoSEQ multiplex PCR. Of some 130,000 clones listed, approximately 80% are singletons. The V end lost 1 base, the J end lost 4 bases, and 8 bases lay between the germline ends. The germline CDR1 and CDR2 sequences are KGHSH and LQKENI. This CDR3 has 14 amino acids. On this clone itself: What it recognizes is unknown.

Sequencing was done on a sample of PBMCs. This sequence originates from a male donor in good health and CMV-seropositive. V is TRBV18 and J is TRBJ1-5, with D unclear. This CDR3 reads CASSPRAANQPQHF. CDR3 in DNA: TGTGCCAGCTCACCACGGGCCGCAAATCAGCCCCAGCATTTT. Full variable domain (missing parts from reference TRBV18 and TRBJ1-5): NAGVMQNPRHLVRRRGQEARLRCSPMKGHSHVYWYRQLPEEGLKFMVYLQKENIIDESGMPKERFSAEFPKEGPSILRIQQVVRGDSAAYFCASSPRAANQPQHFGDGTRLSIL.